This is a list of T cell receptor beta chains from one sample in a study of cytomegalovirus exposure and HLA in healthy donors. This table comes from immunoSEQ multiplex PCR, and its TCRdb copy is limited to in-frame clones, with some not included. This sample has 65,000 to 75,000 clones; roughly 65% occur once, and the top ten carry about 2.1%. Sequencing was performed on PBMCs. These receptors originate from a woman aged 25 to 39 in good health and CMV-seronegative. Both conserved end residues are part of each CDR3. D genes are given only for firm matches. Clone size is not always given. Where it is, it says once, few, many or a class for expanded clones.

. | TRBD2 | TRBJ2-1 | TRBV5-4 | TGTGCCAGCAGCTTGGAGGTACTAGCGGGGGTCGGCTACAATGAGCAGTTCTTC | CASSLEVLAGVGYNEQFF
. | . | TRBJ1-6 | TRBV7-2 | TGTGCCAGCAGCTCACAGAAGAGCTCCTATAATTCACCCCTCCACTTT | CASSSQKSSYNSPLHF
. | . | TRBJ2-3 | TRBV10-2 | TGCGCCAGCAGCGTGGACAGTCAAAACACAGATACGCAGTATTTT | CASSVDSQNTDTQYF
. | TRBD2 | TRBJ2-7 | TRBV6-6 | TGTGCCAGCAGAACCGGGACGGGGGGCTACGAGCAGTACTTC | CASRTGTGGYEQYF
once | . | TRBJ2-3 | TRBV29-1 | TGCAGCGTTGGGCTCGGGCACCGGGGAGCAGATACGCAGTATTTT | CSVGLGHRGADTQYF
once | TRBD1 | TRBJ1-2 | TRBV10-3 | TGTGCCAGCAGTCAAGGACAGGACCGGGGCTACACCTTC | CASSQGQDRGYTF
. | TRBD2 | TRBJ2-5 | TRBV14 | TGTGCCAGCAGCCTAGCGGGGACCCAAGAGACCCAGTACTTC | CASSLAGTQETQYF
. | TRBD1 | TRBJ1-4 | TRBV7-8 | TGTGCCAGCAGCCCCCGGGACAGGGTTGAAAAACTGTTTTTT | CASSPRDRVEKLFF
. | . | TRBJ2-7 | TRBV6-5 | TGTGCCAGCAGTTCGGGACTGAGGAGCTCCTACGAGCAGTACTTC | CASSSGLRSSYEQYF
. | TRBD2 | TRBJ2-7 | TRBV7-2 | TGTGCCAGCAGCCCCCGTGGCGGGGGGGCCGTGACCTACGAGCAGTACTTC | CASSPRGGGAVTYEQYF
. | . | TRBJ2-1 | TRBV11-2 | TGTGCCAGCAGCCCCTGGGGCTACTACAATGAGCAGTTCTTC | CASSPWGYYNEQFF
. | . | TRBJ1-3 | TRBV7-2 | TGTGCCAGCAGCGCCTTAGGGGGTGTCACTGGAAACACCATATATTTT | CASSALGGVTGNTIYF
. | TRBD2 | TRBJ2-7 | TRBV2 | TGTGCCAGCAGTGAAATTTCCCGACTAGCGGGGGGTTCCTACGAGCAGTACTTC | CASSEISRLAGGSYEQYF
few | TRBD2 | TRBJ2-3 | TRBV29-1 | TGCAGCGCTCGCGGGGGGGAAACAGATACGCAGTATTTT | CSARGGETDTQYF
few | . | TRBJ1-1 | TRBV7-2 | TGTGCCAGCAGCTTTCAGGAGAACACTGAAGCTTTCTTT | CASSFQENTEAFF
once | TRBD1 | TRBJ2-5 | TRBV9 | TGTGCCAGCAGCGTAGGACAGGGTACAGAGACCCAGTACTTC | CASSVGQGTETQYF
. | TRBD2 | TRBJ2-5 | TRBV5-4 | TGTGCCAGCAGCAGGTGGGCGGGGGAGGGAGAGACCCAGTACTTC | CASSRWAGEGETQYF
. | . | TRBJ1-2 | TRBV14 | TGTGCCAGCAGCCGAAGAGGGACTTGGGTCCTTTGGGATGGCTACACCTTC | CASSRRGTWVLWDGYTF
. | TRBD2 | TRBJ2-3 | TRBV5-1 | TGCGCCAGCAGTCTGCGGGGGGGTAGCACAGATACGCAGTATTTT | CASSLRGGSTDTQYF
. | TRBD1 | TRBJ1-2 | TRBV9 | TGTGCCAGCAGCACGCAACAGGGGGCGGGTGGCTACACCTTC | CASSTQQGAGGYTF
few | TRBD2 | TRBJ2-7 | TRBV5-4 | TGTGCCAGCAGCCCGGCGACTAGCGGGGGTTTCGAGCAGTACTTC | CASSPATSGGFEQYF
. | . | TRBJ1-1 | TRBV21-1 | TGTGCCAGCAACCGACCGAGGGGGACCCCGGACACTGAAGCTTTCTTT | CASNRPRGTPDTEAFF
. | . | TRBJ1-6 | TRBV9 | TGTGCCAGCAGCGAGAGGAGCTCCTATAATTCACCCCTCCACTTT | CASSERSSYNSPLHF
. | . | TRBJ1-4 | TRBV30 | TGTGCCTGGTTGGGTCCAGGGGAAGAAAAACTGTTTTTT | CAWLGPGEEKLFF
. | TRBD1 | TRBJ2-7 | TRBV28 | TGTGCCAGCAATCCGGGACAGAGCTACGAGCAGTACTTC | CASNPGQSYEQYF
. | TRBD1 | TRBJ1-4 | TRBV5-1 | TGCGCCAGCAGCTTGGGGGACAGATTTAATGAAAAACTGTTTTTT | CASSLGDRFNEKLFF
. | . | TRBJ2-2 | TRBV30 | TGTGCCTGGCAAGGCGGCGGTACCGGGGAGCTGTTTTTT | CAWQGGGTGELFF
once | TRBD2 | TRBJ2-4 | TRBV5-1 | TGCGCCAGCAGCCCCCTGGGAGGTCGGGGGGGAGCGAACATTCAGTACTTC | CASSPLGGRGGANIQYF
. | . | TRBJ1-5 | TRBV19 | TGTGCCAGTAGTATAGGCAGGGATCAGCCCCAGCATTTT | CASSIGRDQPQHF
. | . | TRBJ2-5 | TRBV6-5 | TGTGCCAGCAGTTACTATTGGGGGCGGGAGACCCAGTACTTC | CASSYYWGRETQYF
. | . | TRBJ2-2 | TRBV5-4 | TGTGCCAGCAGCTTGGTTGGGGCCTCAAACACCGGGGAGCTGTTTTTT | CASSLVGASNTGELFF
. | TRBD1 | TRBJ1-3 | TRBV29-1 | TGCAGCGCCAGGACAGGCTCTGGAAACACCATATATTTT | CSARTGSGNTIYF
. | TRBD2 | TRBJ2-3 | TRBV7-2 | TGTGCCAGCAGCTCAGGACTAGGTGGAGATACGCAGTATTTT | CASSSGLGGDTQYF
. | . | TRBJ1-5 | TRBV11-3 | TGTGCCAGCAGCTCCTCCGAGGGCCAGCCCCAGCATTTT | CASSSSEGQPQHF
. | . | TRBJ1-4 | TRBV15 | TGTGCCACCAGCAGAGACGCGGGCACGTGGGCTGAAAAACTGTTTTTT | CATSRDAGTWAEKLFF
. | . | TRBJ2-3 | TRBV10-2 | TGCGCCAGCAGTGCCGGCCGACTAAGCACAGATACGCAGTATTTT | CASSAGRLSTDTQYF
. | TRBD1 | TRBJ1-6 | TRBV5-4 | TGTGCCAGCAGCTTGGGGTCAGGGGGGAATTCACCCCTCCACTTT | CASSLGSGGNSPLHF
. | TRBD2 | TRBJ2-7 | TRBV20-1 | TGCACCTTAGCGGGGGGCGACGAGCAGTACTTC | CTLAGGDEQYF
. | . | TRBJ1-2 | TRBV7-6 | TGTGCCAGCAGCACCGGTCTTAACTATGGCTACACCTTC | CASSTGLNYGYTF
. | . | TRBJ1-2 | TRBV13 | TGTGCCAGCAGCTTCCCGGGAACGGACTATGGCTACACCTTC | CASSFPGTDYGYTF
many | . | TRBJ1-1 | TRBV29-1 | TGCAGCGTCCCCTCCCAGGGTAACACTGAAGCTTTCTTT | CSVPSQGNTEAFF
many | . | TRBJ1-4 | TRBV6-1 | TGTGCCAGCAAGAACTTCGGGGATGAAAAACTGTTTTTT | CASKNFGDEKLFF
few | . | TRBJ2-5 | TRBV7-2 | TGTGCCAGCAGTCTTAGTTTCGTAGAGACCCAGTACTTC | CASSLSFVETQYF
. | TRBD2 | TRBJ2-3 | TRBV5-1 | TGCGCCAGCAGCTCCAGAGCGGGAGGCACAGATACGCAGTATTTT | CASSSRAGGTDTQYF
. | . | TRBJ2-3 | TRBV11-3 | TGTGCCAGCAGCTTAAAGGGCCAGGGGACGCACAGATTGAGGTATTTT | CASSLKGQGTHRLRYF
. | TRBD2 | TRBJ2-3 | TRBV7-2 | TGTGCCAGCAGCTTAAGCGGGGGGGATACGCAGTATTTT | CASSLSGGDTQYF
. | . | TRBJ1-1 | TRBV13 | TGTGCCAGCAGTTCGTACACTGAAGCTTTCTTT | CASSSYTEAFF
once | . | TRBJ2-3 | TRBV11-3 | TGTGCCAGCAGCTTAGCGCTAAGTTACAGCACAGATACGCAGTATTTT | CASSLALSYSTDTQYF